The sequence of this T cell receptor (beta chain) was determined in a study of cytomegalovirus exposure and HLA in healthy donors. CDR3 length: 15 residues. From germline, CDR1 is MDHEN and CDR2 SYDVKM. Trimming shortened V by 5 bases and J by 4 bases, and 17 bases separated the two germline ends. The primer mix had 60 Vbeta and 13 Jbeta primers. Profiling relied on immunoSEQ multiplex PCR, and the TCRdb table lists in-frame clones only, not all of them. The repertoire holds 150,000 or so clones, with roughly 80% as singletons. The rearrangement joins TRBV28 to TRBJ1-2; weak D call: TRBD1 (6 bases). Sequencing used PBMCs. The sequence was obtained from a man over 45 in good health and CMV-seropositive. CDR3 nucleotide sequence: TGTGCCAGCAGTCCGGGGGGCAGGGGCGGCTATGGCTACACCTTC. Translation: CASSPGGRGGYGYTF.